This T cell receptor beta chain derives from a study of T cells after yellow fever vaccination. Study-wide background: Researchers used SMART-Seq v4 Ultra Low Input to prepare fractions that had low cell numbers. Study findings and constraints: Abundant contaminating clonotypes from the bulk population could appear in FACS-sorted repertoires.

Trimming shortened V by 5 bases and J by 8 bases, and 15 bases separated the two germline ends. The CDR3 has 13 amino acids. By 5'RACE template switching, TCR cDNA was produced, with a universal primer site and UMIs added in the process. Each CDR3 protein gets one entry after TCRdb re-called the 5' RACE reads with MiXCR. In the table there are 280,000 or so distinct CDR3 sequences, roughly 9% of which are singletons. A note on this clonotype: Its antigen is undetermined.

Source: CD4+ T cells sorted from PBMCs, taken 5 days after the yellow fever booster vaccination. The V gene is TRBV12-3 or TRBV12-4, the J gene TRBJ1-2; D remains ambiguous. This TCR was sampled from a man aged 18 to 30 who received the YFV17D yellow fever vaccine. This CDR3 is CASSLRRHGGYTF. The CDR3 DNA reads TGTGCCAGCAGTCTACGTCGACATGGCGGCTACACCTTC.